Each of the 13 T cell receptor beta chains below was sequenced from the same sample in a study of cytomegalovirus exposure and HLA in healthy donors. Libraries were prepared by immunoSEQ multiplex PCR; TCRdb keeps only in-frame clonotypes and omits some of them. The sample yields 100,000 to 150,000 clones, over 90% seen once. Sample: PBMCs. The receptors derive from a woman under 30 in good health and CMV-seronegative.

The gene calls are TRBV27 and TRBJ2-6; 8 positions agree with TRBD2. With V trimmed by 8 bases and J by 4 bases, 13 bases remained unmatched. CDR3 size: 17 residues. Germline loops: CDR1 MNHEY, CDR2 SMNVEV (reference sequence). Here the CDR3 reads CASGPRGAQAGANVLTF. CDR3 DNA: TGTGCCAGCGGACCGCGGGGGGCGCAGGCCGGGGCCAACGTCCTGACTTTC. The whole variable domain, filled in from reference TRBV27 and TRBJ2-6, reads EAQVTQNPRYLITVTGKKLTVTCSQNMNHEYMSWYRQDPGLGLRQIYYSMNVEVTDKGDVPEGYKVSRKEKRNFPLILESPSPNQTSLYFCASGPRGAQAGANVLTFGAGSRLTVL.

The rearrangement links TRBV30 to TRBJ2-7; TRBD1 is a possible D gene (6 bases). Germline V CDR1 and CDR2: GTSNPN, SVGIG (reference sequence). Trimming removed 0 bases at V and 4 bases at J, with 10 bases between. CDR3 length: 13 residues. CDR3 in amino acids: CAWSVHRGYEQYF. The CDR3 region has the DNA TGTGCCTGGAGTGTACATAGGGGGTACGAGCAGTACTTC.

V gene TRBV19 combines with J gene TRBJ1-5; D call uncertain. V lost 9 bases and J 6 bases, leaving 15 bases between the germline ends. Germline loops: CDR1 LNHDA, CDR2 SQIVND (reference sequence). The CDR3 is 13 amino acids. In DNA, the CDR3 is TGTGCCAGCGGAGGGAGGGAGGGTCAGCCCCAGCATTTT. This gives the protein CASGGREGQPQHF.

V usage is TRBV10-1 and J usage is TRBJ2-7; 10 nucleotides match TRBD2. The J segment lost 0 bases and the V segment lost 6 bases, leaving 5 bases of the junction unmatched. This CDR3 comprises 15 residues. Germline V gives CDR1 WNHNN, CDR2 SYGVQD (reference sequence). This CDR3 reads CASRPSGGFSYEQYF. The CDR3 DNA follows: TGCGCCAGCAGACCTAGCGGGGGATTCTCCTACGAGCAGTACTTC.

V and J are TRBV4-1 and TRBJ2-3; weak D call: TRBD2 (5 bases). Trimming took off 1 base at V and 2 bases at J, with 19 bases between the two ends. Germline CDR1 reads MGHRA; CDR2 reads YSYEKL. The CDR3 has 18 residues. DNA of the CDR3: TGCGCCAGCAGCCAAGGGGAAGACGATCCGGACTCCACAGATACGCAGTATTTT. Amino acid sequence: CASSQGEDDPDSTDTQYF.

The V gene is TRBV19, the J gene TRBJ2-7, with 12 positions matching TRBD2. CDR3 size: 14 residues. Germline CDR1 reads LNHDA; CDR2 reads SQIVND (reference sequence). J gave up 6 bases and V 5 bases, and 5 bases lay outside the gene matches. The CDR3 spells CASSATTSGSEQYF. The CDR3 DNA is TGTGCCAGTAGTGCAACGACTAGCGGGAGCGAGCAGTACTTC.

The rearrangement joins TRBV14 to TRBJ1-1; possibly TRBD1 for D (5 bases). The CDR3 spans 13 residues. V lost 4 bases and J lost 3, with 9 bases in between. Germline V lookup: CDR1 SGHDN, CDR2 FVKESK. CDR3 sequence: CASSPQGYTEAFF. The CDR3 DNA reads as TGTGCCAGCAGCCCTCAGGGTTACACTGAAGCTTTCTTT.

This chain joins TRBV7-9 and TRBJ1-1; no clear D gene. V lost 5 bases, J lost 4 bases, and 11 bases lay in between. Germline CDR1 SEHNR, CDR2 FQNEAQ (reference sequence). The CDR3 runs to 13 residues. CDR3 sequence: CASSVGSGTEAFF. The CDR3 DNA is TGTGCCAGCAGCGTGGGGAGTGGCACTGAAGCTTTCTTT.

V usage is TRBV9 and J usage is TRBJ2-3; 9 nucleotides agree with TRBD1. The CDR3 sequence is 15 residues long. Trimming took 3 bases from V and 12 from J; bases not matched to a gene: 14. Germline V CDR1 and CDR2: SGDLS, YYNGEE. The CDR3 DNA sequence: TGTGCCAGCAGCGCCCCCGGGACAGGGTTCATAAGACAGTATTTT. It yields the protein CASSAPGTGFIRQYF.

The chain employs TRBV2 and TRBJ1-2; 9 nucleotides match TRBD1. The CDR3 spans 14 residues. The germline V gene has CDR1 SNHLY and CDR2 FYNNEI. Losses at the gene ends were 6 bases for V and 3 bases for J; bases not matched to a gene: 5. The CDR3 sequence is CASSPGQGDYGYTF. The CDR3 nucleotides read TGTGCCAGCAGCCCGGGACAGGGAGACTATGGCTACACCTTC.

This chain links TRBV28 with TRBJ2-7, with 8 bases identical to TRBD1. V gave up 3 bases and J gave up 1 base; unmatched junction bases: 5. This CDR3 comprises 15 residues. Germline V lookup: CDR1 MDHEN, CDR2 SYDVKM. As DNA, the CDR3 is TGTGCCAGCAGTTTGATGGGGACAGGTTCCTACGAGCAGTACTTC. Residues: CASSLMGTGSYEQYF.

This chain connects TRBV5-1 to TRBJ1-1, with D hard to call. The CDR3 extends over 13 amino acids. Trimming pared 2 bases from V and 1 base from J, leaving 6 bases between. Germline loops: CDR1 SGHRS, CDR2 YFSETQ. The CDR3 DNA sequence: TGCGCCAGCAGCTTAGCGACGAACACTGAAGCTTTCTTT. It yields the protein CASSLATNTEAFF.

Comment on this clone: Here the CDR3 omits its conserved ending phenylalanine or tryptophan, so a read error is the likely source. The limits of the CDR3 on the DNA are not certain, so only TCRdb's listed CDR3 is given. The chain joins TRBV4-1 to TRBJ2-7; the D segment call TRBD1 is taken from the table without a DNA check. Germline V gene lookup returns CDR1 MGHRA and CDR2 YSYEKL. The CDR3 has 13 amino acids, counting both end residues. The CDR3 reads CASSQDAGDRLFI.